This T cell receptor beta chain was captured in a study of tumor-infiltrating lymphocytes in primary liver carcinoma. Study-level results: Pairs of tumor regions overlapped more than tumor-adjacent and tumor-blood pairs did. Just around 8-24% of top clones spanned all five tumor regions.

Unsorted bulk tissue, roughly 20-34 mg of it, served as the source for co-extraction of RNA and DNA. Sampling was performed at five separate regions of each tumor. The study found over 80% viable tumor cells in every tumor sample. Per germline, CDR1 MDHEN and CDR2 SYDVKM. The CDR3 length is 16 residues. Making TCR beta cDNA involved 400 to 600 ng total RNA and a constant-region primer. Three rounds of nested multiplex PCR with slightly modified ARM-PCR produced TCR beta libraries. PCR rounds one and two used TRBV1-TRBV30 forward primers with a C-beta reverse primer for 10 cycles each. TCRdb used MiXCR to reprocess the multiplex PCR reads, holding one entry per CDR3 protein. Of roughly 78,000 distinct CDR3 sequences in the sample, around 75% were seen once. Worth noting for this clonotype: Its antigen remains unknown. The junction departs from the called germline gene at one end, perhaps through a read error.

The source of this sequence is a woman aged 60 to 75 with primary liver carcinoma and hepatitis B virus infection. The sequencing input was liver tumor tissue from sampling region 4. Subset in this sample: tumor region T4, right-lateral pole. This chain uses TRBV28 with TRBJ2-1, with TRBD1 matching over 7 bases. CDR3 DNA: TGTGCGAGCAGTTTAGTTGGGTCAGGGGGTTTCAATGAGCAGTCCTTC. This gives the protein CASSLVGSGGFNEQSF.